This entry features one T cell receptor (beta chain) sequence. The authors prepared the TCRbeta library with unique molecular identifiers. TCRdb recomputed calls from the PCR reads with MiXCR, one row per CDR3 protein. The sample shows approximately 500,000 distinct CDR3 sequences, 10% of them seen only once. The data were taken from a study of T-cell reconstitution after alpha-beta-depleted transplantation in children. The germline CDR1 and CDR2 sequences are SGHAT and FQNNGV. Germline trimming cut 5 bases from V and 11 bases from J; bases unmatched to any gene: 10. The CDR3 spans 13 residues. Source: PBMCs, taken before TCRalphabeta/CD19-depleted stem cell transplant. The chain joins TRBV11-2 to TRBJ2-3, with 7 bases lining up with TRBD2. The sequence was obtained from a child between 2 and 9 years old with inherited bone marrow failure, due to receive a stem cell transplant. The CDR3 region has the DNA TGTGCCAGCAGCCCCATACCGACTAGCCGGCAGTATTTT. This codes for CASSPIPTSRQYF.